This T cell receptor beta chain stems from a study of T cells expressing NK-cell markers. TCRdb reprocessed the 5' RACE reads and keeps a single row for each CDR3 protein, giving no DNA. Its clone listing holds around 470,000 distinct CDR3 sequences. This TCR came from a woman in her fifties or sixties in good health. Sample: blood T cells: a sorted CD56 or NKG2C T cell subset, CD4+ or CD8+ T cells, or bulk PBMC T cells (not recorded which).

Here the CDR3 reads CASSNGVSYGYTF. The gene calls are TRBV6-5 and TRBJ1-2. There are 13 residues in the CDR3. From germline, CDR1 is MNHEY and CDR2 SVGAGI.